This T cell receptor beta chain was observed in a study of T cell responses to AZD1222 COVID-19 vaccine. Study observations and caveats: The span of vaccine-associated CD4 TCRs extended across spike, with dominance at 160-218 and 743-854. Only a handful of people who got AZD1222 tested seropositive at baseline.

Pooling of second doses given at about 4 or about 12 weeks was done. The CDR3 is made up of 14 amino acids. Looked up from germline, CDR1 is LGHNT and CDR2 is FRNRAP. A remark on this clone: No antigen is known for it.

Sequenced by immunoSEQ multiplex PCR; TCRdb stores in-frame clones only, minus some. The profile shows nearly 90,000 clones, 89% of them singletons. The receptor's source is an adult who received the AZD1222 COVID-19 vaccine. The sequenced sample was peripheral blood, obtained 28 days after the second AZD1222 dose. The chain recombines TRBV12-5 with TRBJ1-4; 9 bases are shared with TRBD1. CDR3: CDNRGPPTNEKLFF. The DNA of the CDR3 is TGTGACAACAGGGGGCCCCCAACTAATGAAAAACTGTTTTTT.